This T cell receptor (beta chain) is drawn from a study of OX40 agonist ivuxolimab in advanced cancers. Study as a whole: Hepatocellular carcinoma, melanoma, renal cell or head and neck cancer was diagnosed in the dose-escalation patients. People who had prior anti-PD-1, anti-PD-L1 or anti-CTLA-4 therapy could take part, and around 40% had some. Notes on the study in general: Part of the nonresponder group also had normalized T-cell clonal expansion that was low.

The CDR3 covers 16 residues. CDR1 is MDHEN, CDR2 SYDVKM, per germline. Trimming pared 5 bases from V and 2 bases from J, leaving 16 bases between. TCRdb keeps only in-frame clones here, not all; method: immunoSEQ multiplex PCR. The table shows over 50,000 clones, with 92% occurring only once. Remarks on this clone: Its antigen remains unknown.

The chain uses TRBV28 and TRBJ1-5; D not resolved. This clonotype originated in an adult with an advanced solid tumor such as melanoma, head and neck, liver or kidney cancer. This sample comprised CD4+ or CD8+ T cells sorted from blood, obtained in a trial of the OX40 agonist ivuxolimab. DNA for the CDR3: TGTGCCAGCAGTATATCCCTGGGCAGAGGCAATCAGCCCCAGCATTTT. Translation gives CASSISLGRGNQPQHF.